This T cell receptor (beta chain) comes out of a study of early T cells in non-severe SARS-CoV-2 infection. This clonotype was counted between two and nine times. From the 5' RACE reads, TCRdb called clonotypes with MiXCR, one entry per CDR3 protein. The sample includes more than 50,000 distinct CDR3 sequences, 10% to 15% of them seen just once. This TCR was sampled from an adult who was a healthcare worker with PCR-confirmed SARS-CoV-2 infection or an uninfected control (not recorded which). This specimen was whole blood, taken at baseline.

The CDR3 sequence: CASASSRWGTQYF. CDR3 in DNA: TGTGCCAGCGCCTCCTCACGATGGGGGACCCAGTACTTC. V usage is TRBV7-9 and J usage is TRBJ2-5; the D is unclear. Germline V lookup: CDR1 SEHNR, CDR2 FQNEAQ (reference sequence). V lost 8 bases and J lost 7, with 17 bases in between. The CDR3 has 13 residues.